This section outlines one TCR beta chain sequence together with its context. This CDR3 contains 16 residues. V gave up 4 bases and J gave up 3 bases, with 16 bases separating them. Germline lookup yields CDR1 SGDLS and CDR2 YYNGEE. The data stem from a study of blood T cell repertoires in COVID-19. Participants, about 18 to 90 years old, spanned fewer than 30 US areas. This table comes from immunoSEQ multiplex PCR, and its TCRdb copy is limited to in-frame clones, with some not included. The table records 200,000 or so clones, about 80% of them present only once. The TCR sequence derives from a man aged 35-49 years who had recovered from COVID-19. The sample taken for sequencing was PBMCs or T cells enriched from blood (not recorded which). V is TRBV9 and J is TRBJ2-2; D is possibly TRBD1 (5 bases). This chain's CDR3 is CASSTGVGYDTGELFF. CDR3 coding DNA: TGTGCCAGCAGCACAGGAGTAGGGTATGACACCGGGGAGCTGTTTTTT.